Sequencing of this T cell receptor (beta chain) was carried out in a study of Graves' ophthalmopathy and Graves' hyperthyroidism. RNA transcripts served as template for amplifying TCR beta CDR3 sequences. HTBI primers served in a first-round RT-PCR, which a second-round multiplex PCR followed. TCRdb itself ran the multiplex PCR reads through MiXCR, one entry per CDR3 protein. The sample lists over a million distinct CDR3 sequences, 36% occurring once. Germline lookup yields CDR1 SGHTA and CDR2 FQGTGA. This CDR3 has 13 amino acids. This clonotype was detected only a few times. A read error may explain this, as a much larger clone is one base away.

The sample consisted of peripheral blood or thyroid tissue (not recorded which). J is TRBJ2-7 and V is TRBV7-3; D is unclear. This TCR was sampled from an adult man with Graves' hyperthyroidism. CDR3 DNA sequence: TGTGCCAGCAGCCCACAACCAGGCTACAAGCAGTACTTC. Translated: CASSPQPGYKQYF. Full variable domain (rest looked up from reference TRBV7-3 and TRBJ2-7): GAGVSQTPSNKVTEKGKYVELRCDPISGHTALYWYRQSLGQGPEFLIYFQGTGAADDSGLPNDRFFAVRPEGSVSTLKIQRTERGDSAVYLCASSPQPGYKQYFGPGTRLTVT.